The rows below give T cell receptor beta chains drawn from one sample of a study of blood T cell repertoires in COVID-19. Sequencing was performed with immunoSEQ multiplex PCR; in TCRdb, only in-frame clones are kept and a portion is missing. The top ten hold 3.5% to 5% of the sample, which has just over 300,000 clones, 85% to 90% seen once. The material sequenced was PBMCs or T cells enriched from blood (not recorded which). The receptors were gathered from a man aged 25 to 40 who had recovered from COVID-19. Both conserved end residues are part of each CDR3. A D gene is named only where the DNA matches it firmly. Part of the rows lack a size; the others show once, few, many or a class for expanded clones.

TGTGCCAGCCTTTCGGGGAGGGGTGCGTACGAGCAGTACTTC,CASLSGRGAYEQYF,TRBD2,TRBJ2-7,TRBV6-6,NA
TGTGCCAGCAGCCGCTGGGGCGGGGGGCCCTACGAGCAGTACTTC,CASSRWGGGPYEQYF,TRBD2,TRBJ2-7,TRBV28,NA
TGTGCCAGCAGTTCCAGGAGGAGCTTTAGCTCCTATAATTCACCCCTCCACTTT,CASSSRRSFSSYNSPLHF,NA,TRBJ1-6,TRBV28,NA
TGTGCCAGCTCACCACCGTCAGTGCCCACTGAAGCTTTCTTT,CASSPPSVPTEAFF,NA,TRBJ1-1,TRBV18,NA
TGTGCCAGCAGCCCCCGGACAGGGGGCGGCGAGCAGTACTTC,CASSPRTGGGEQYF,TRBD1,TRBJ2-7,TRBV9,NA
TGTGCCATCAGCCGGACAGGGGAGAACACTGAAGCTTTCTTT,CAISRTGENTEAFF,TRBD1,TRBJ1-1,TRBV10-3,few
TGTGCCAGCAGCCAACAACAGGGGCCGGGCTACACCTTC,CASSQQQGPGYTF,TRBD1,TRBJ1-2,TRBV14,NA
TGTGCCAGCAGGGACAGGGGGCGGGAGACCCAGTACTTC,CASRDRGRETQYF,TRBD1,TRBJ2-5,TRBV27,NA
TGCGCCAGCAGCGCCCGGGACAGGGGGTTAGGCGGCTACACCTTC,CASSARDRGLGGYTF,TRBD1,TRBJ1-2,TRBV5-1,NA
TGTGCCAGCAGTACGCAGGGAAGAGAGCCTGGGCCCCAGCATTTT,CASSTQGREPGPQHF,NA,TRBJ1-5,TRBV27,NA
TGTGCCAGCAGTTACGGGGGGAGGAACACTGAAGCTTTCTTT,CASSYGGRNTEAFF,NA,TRBJ1-1,TRBV6-5,NA
TGTGCCAGCAGTGAGACTAGCCTCAATGAGCAGTTCTTC,CASSETSLNEQFF,TRBD2,TRBJ2-1,TRBV2,NA
TGTGCCAGCAGTTTAACTCCGGGACAGGCCTCCTACGAGCAGTACTTC,CASSLTPGQASYEQYF,TRBD1,TRBJ2-7,TRBV6-5,NA
TGTGCCAGCTCACTATTACAGGGCCACGAGCAGTACTTC,CASSLLQGHEQYF,NA,TRBJ2-7,TRBV18,NA
TGTGCCAGCTCACCATGGGTCGGAGGGGAGACCCAGTACTTC,CASSPWVGGETQYF,NA,TRBJ2-5,TRBV18,NA
TGCCACCCGGGGGGCACCGGGGAGCTGTTTTTT,CHPGGTGELFF,TRBD2,TRBJ2-2,TRBV25-1,NA
TGTGCCAGCACGCCCCTTAGCGGGGGGGCTTACAATGAGCAGTTCTTC,CASTPLSGGAYNEQFF,TRBD2,TRBJ2-1,TRBV9,NA
TGTGCCAGCACAGGACTAGCGGGGGGGGACGCCCAGTACTTC,CASTGLAGGDAQYF,TRBD2,TRBJ2-5,TRBV28,NA
TGTGCCAGCAACCATCAGGGGGGCTCTTATCAGCCCCAGCATTTT,CASNHQGGSYQPQHF,TRBD1,TRBJ1-5,TRBV28,few
TGTGCCAGCCGAATCGTCCCAGGGTTACAGGATGGCTACACCTTC,CASRIVPGLQDGYTF,NA,TRBJ1-2,TRBV19,few
TGTGCCAGCAGCCAAACATCTGACAGTTTCTACGAGCAGTACTTC,CASSQTSDSFYEQYF,NA,TRBJ2-7,TRBV3-1/TRBV3-2,NA
TGTGCCAGCAGAACTAGCGGAGCCTACGAGCAGTACTTC,CASRTSGAYEQYF,TRBD2,TRBJ2-7,TRBV2,NA
TGCGCCAGCAGCCAAGAATGGAGGGGGGGCCACGCCACAGATACGCAGTATTTT,CASSQEWRGGHATDTQYF,NA,TRBJ2-3,TRBV4-1,NA
TGTGCCAGCACTCTGACAGGGGGCGGGACTGAAGCTTTCTTT,CASTLTGGGTEAFF,TRBD1,TRBJ1-1,TRBV7-9,NA
TGCGCCAGCAGCTTGGGGGCTCACTGGAATGAGCAGTTCTTC,CASSLGAHWNEQFF,NA,TRBJ2-1,TRBV5-1,NA
TGCGCCAGCAGCCAAGAGAGGGCTGGCTACCTCACCGGGGAGCTGTTTTTT,CASSQERAGYLTGELFF,NA,TRBJ2-2,TRBV4-1,once
TGTGCCAGCAGCTCCACAACGGTCCGGGGTTCCTACGAGCAGTACTTC,CASSSTTVRGSYEQYF,NA,TRBJ2-7,TRBV7-2,NA
TGTGCCAGCAGCCCCCGGGGGAACACTGAAGCTTTCTTT,CASSPRGNTEAFF,NA,TRBJ1-1,TRBV28,NA
TGTGCCAGCAGCCCACAGGGGATGAACACTGAAGCTTTCTTT,CASSPQGMNTEAFF,TRBD1,TRBJ1-1,TRBV5-4,NA
TGTGCCAGCAGCCCGGGACTAGCGGGGGGCCTCAATGAGCAGTTCTTC,CASSPGLAGGLNEQFF,TRBD2,TRBJ2-1,TRBV14,NA
TGCGCCAGCAGCTCCAGGGGGTATGAGACCCAGTACTTC,CASSSRGYETQYF,TRBD1,TRBJ2-5,TRBV5-1,NA
TGCAGCGTTGCCTACCTGGAAACCCCAGTAACAGGGAAGGGCACTGAAGCTTTCTTT,CSVAYLETPVTGKGTEAFF,NA,TRBJ1-1,TRBV29-1,NA
TGTGCCAGCAGCTTAAGCCAGGGAACGAACACTGAAGCTTTCTTT,CASSLSQGTNTEAFF,NA,TRBJ1-1,TRBV7-9,NA
TGTGCCACCAGCTCATCGGCGGGGGACGGATACACCGGGGAGCTGTTTTTT,CATSSSAGDGYTGELFF,TRBD2,TRBJ2-2,TRBV15,NA
TGCGCCAGCAGCCTAACGAGTCCGAACACTGAAGCTTTCTTT,CASSLTSPNTEAFF,NA,TRBJ1-1,TRBV5-1,NA
TGCGCCAGCAGCTTGGTCACGGACAATGAGCAGTTCTTC,CASSLVTDNEQFF,NA,TRBJ2-1,TRBV5-1,NA
TGTGCCGCAGGAGGGGAGAATCAGCCCCAGCATTTT,CAAGGENQPQHF,NA,TRBJ1-5,TRBV10-3,few
TGTGCCAGCAGCTGGACAGGTAATCAGCCCCAGCATTTT,CASSWTGNQPQHF,TRBD1,TRBJ1-5,TRBV12-3/TRBV12-4,NA
TGTGCCAGCAGCTTAGGAGCCGGGACTGTGAACACCGGGGAGCTGTTTTTT,CASSLGAGTVNTGELFF,NA,TRBJ2-2,TRBV7-2,NA
TGTGCCAGCAGCGTAGCCACGGTCGGACAGGGGCTATTCTCTGGAAACACCATATATTTT,CASSVATVGQGLFSGNTIYF,TRBD1,TRBJ1-3,TRBV9,NA
TGTGCCAGCAGTCCCACTGAAGAGACCCAGTACTTC,CASSPTEETQYF,NA,TRBJ2-5,TRBV7-6,NA
TGTGCCAGCAGCTCCCTAAGCTCCTACGAGCAGTACTTC,CASSSLSSYEQYF,NA,TRBJ2-7,TRBV11-2,NA
TGTGCCAGCAGTTTGTCTAGCCCAAGCGGCTATGAGCAGTTCTTC,CASSLSSPSGYEQFF,NA,TRBJ2-1,TRBV27,NA
TGTGCCAGCACGAAGCAGGGCGCGAACACTGAAGCTTTCTTT,CASTKQGANTEAFF,NA,TRBJ1-1,TRBV3-1/TRBV3-2,NA
TGTGCCAGCAGCTTCCGGCGGGGGAATCAAGAGACCCAGTACTTC,CASSFRRGNQETQYF,TRBD2,TRBJ2-5,TRBV7-8,NA
TGTGCCAGTAGTATTGCCCTAGGGACAGGACTATACAATGAGCAGTTCTTC,CASSIALGTGLYNEQFF,TRBD1,TRBJ2-1,TRBV19,NA
TGTGCCAGCAGCCAAGAAAGGGGATCCTACAATGAGCAGTTCTTC,CASSQERGSYNEQFF,NA,TRBJ2-1,TRBV14,NA
TGTGCCAGCTCGCCGGGACAAGATACTGAAGCTTTCTTT,CASSPGQDTEAFF,NA,TRBJ1-1,TRBV18,NA